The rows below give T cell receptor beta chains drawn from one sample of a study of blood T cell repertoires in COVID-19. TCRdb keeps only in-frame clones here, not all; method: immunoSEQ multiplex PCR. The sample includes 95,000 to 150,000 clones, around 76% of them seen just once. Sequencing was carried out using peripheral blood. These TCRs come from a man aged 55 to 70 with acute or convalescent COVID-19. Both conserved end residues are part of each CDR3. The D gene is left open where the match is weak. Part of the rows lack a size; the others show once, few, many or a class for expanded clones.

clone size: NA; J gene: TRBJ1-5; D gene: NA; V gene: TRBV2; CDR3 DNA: TGTGCCAGCAGTGAAGCCATCAATCAGCCCCAGCATTTT; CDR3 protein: CASSEAINQPQHF
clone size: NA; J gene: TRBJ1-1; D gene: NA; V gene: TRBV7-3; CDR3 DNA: TGTGCCAGCAGCTTATTCGGGGGTTCAAACACTGAAGCTTTCTTT; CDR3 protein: CASSLFGGSNTEAFF
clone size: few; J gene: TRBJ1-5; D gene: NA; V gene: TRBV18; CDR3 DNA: TGTGCCAGCTCTCCTGGTACAGGGTATCAGCCCCAGCATTTT; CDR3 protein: CASSPGTGYQPQHF
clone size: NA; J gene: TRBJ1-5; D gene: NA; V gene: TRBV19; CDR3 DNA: TGTGCCAGGCTGAACAAATGCAATCAGCCCCAGCATTTT; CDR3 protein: CARLNKCNQPQHF
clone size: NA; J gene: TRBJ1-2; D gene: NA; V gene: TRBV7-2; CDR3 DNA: TGTGCCAGCAGCTTACAACGGGTAGGCTACACCTTC; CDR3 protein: CASSLQRVGYTF
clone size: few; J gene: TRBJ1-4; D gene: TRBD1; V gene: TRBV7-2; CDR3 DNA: TGTGCCAGCAGGGGCGGGACAGCAAATGAAAAACTGTTTTTT; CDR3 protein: CASRGGTANEKLFF
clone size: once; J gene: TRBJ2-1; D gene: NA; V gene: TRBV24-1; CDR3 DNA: TGTGCCACCAGTGATCCTCCGAACGGTGAGCAGTTCTTC; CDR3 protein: CATSDPPNGEQFF
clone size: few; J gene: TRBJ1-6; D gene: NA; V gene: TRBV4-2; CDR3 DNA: TGTGCCAGCAGCCAAAGCGGGGGCTCCTATAATTCACCCCTCCACTTT; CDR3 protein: CASSQSGGSYNSPLHF
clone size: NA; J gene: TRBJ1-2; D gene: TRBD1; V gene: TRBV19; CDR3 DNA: TGTGCCAGTAGTATTGAGCTAAAACCCGGGACAGCCTATGGCTACACCTTC; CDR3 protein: CASSIELKPGTAYGYTF
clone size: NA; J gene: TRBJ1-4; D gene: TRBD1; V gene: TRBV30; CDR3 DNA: TGTGCCAGGGCTACACAGGGGGGAAAAGAAAAACTGTTTTTT; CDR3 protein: CARATQGGKEKLFF
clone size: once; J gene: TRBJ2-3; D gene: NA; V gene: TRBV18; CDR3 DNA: TGTGCCAGCTCACCACTGGCTCAGGGTTCTATAGATACGCAGTATTTT; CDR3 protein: CASSPLAQGSIDTQYF
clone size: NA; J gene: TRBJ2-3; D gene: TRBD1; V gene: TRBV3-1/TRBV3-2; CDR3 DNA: TGTGCCAGCAGCCCCGACAGGGGGAACGCAGATACGCAGTATTTT; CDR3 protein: CASSPDRGNADTQYF
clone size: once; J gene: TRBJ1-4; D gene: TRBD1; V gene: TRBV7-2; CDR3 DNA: TGTGCCAGCAGCGGACAGGGGCCGGCTAATGAAAAACTGTTTTTT; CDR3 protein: CASSGQGPANEKLFF
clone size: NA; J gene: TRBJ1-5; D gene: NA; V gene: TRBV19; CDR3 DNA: TGTGCCAGTAGTAACCCTAAGGGGAATAGCAATCAGCCCCAGCATTTT; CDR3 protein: CASSNPKGNSNQPQHF
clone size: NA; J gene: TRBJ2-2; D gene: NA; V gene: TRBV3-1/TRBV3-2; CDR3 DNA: TGTGCCAGCAGCCAAGATAGGGCTAGCGTCGGGGAGCTGTTTTTT; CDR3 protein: CASSQDRASVGELFF
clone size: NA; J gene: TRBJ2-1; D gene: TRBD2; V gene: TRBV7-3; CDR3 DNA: TGTGCCAGCAGCTATCGAGGACTAGCGGGAGACAATGAGCAGTTCTTC; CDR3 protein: CASSYRGLAGDNEQFF
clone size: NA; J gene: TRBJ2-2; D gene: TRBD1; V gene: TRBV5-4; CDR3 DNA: TGTGCCAGCAGCTTGACAGGGGGTAGAACCGGGGAGCTGTTTTTT; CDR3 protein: CASSLTGGRTGELFF
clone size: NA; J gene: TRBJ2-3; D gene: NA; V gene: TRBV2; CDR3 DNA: TGTGCCAGCAGTGTAGGGGGATTGGGCACAGATACGCAGTATTTT; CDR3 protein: CASSVGGLGTDTQYF
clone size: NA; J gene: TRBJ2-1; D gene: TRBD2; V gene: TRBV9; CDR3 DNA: TGTGCCAGCAGCGTAGGAGCGGGAGGGCCTGATGAGCAGTTCTTC; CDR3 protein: CASSVGAGGPDEQFF
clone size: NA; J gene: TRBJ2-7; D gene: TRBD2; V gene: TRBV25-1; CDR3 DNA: TGTGCCAGCAGTGGCGGGGGTAGCGGGGGATACGAGCAGTACTTC; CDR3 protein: CASSGGGSGGYEQYF
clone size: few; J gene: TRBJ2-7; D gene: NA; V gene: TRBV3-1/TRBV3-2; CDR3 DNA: TGTGCCAGCAGCCTATTGGCCGACGAGCAGTACTTC; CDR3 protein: CASSLLADEQYF
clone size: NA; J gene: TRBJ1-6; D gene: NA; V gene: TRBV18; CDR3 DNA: TGTGCCAGCTCACCCGGGGACACCCCAACCCTCCACTTT; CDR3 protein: CASSPGDTPTLHF
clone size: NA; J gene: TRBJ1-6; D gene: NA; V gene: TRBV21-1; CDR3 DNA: TGTGCCAGCAGCAAAGGTCAGGACACATTCCTGAGCTCCTATAATTCACCCCTCCACTTT; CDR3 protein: CASSKGQDTFLSSYNSPLHF
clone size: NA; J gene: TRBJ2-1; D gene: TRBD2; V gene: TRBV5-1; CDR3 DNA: TGCGCCAGCAGCTTCGGGTCGGTAGCGGGGCACAATGAGCAGTTCTTC; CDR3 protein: CASSFGSVAGHNEQFF
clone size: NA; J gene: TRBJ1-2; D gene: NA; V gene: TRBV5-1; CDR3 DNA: TGCGCCAGCAGCTTGTACAGAGTAAATGGCTACACCTTC; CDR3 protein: CASSLYRVNGYTF
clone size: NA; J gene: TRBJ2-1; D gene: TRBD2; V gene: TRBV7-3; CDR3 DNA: TGTGCCAGCAGCCGGGAGGGGTACAATGAGCAGTTCTTC; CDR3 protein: CASSREGYNEQFF
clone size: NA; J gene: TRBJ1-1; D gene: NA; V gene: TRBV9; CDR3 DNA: TGTGCCAGCAGCGTAGCTAGATCGGGGGCTGAAGCTTTCTTT; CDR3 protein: CASSVARSGAEAFF
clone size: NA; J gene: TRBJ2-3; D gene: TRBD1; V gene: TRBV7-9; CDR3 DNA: TGTGCCAGCAGCCTTGGGGGTGCAGGGGGAGATACGCAGTATTTT; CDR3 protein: CASSLGGAGGDTQYF
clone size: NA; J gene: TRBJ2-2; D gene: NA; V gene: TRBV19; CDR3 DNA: TGTGCCAGTAGTATAGATAGAACGGGTGGAGGAACCGGGGAGCTGTTTTTT; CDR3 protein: CASSIDRTGGGTGELFF
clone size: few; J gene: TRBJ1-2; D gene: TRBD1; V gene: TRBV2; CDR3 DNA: TGTGCCAGCAGTGATCAGGGGGCTGTCTATGGCTACACCTTC; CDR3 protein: CASSDQGAVYGYTF
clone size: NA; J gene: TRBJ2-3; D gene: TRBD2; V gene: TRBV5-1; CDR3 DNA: TGCGCCAGCAGCTTTACTAGCGGGTCGTCAGATACGCAGTATTTT; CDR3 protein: CASSFTSGSSDTQYF
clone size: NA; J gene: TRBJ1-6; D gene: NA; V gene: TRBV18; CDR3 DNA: TGTGCCAGCTCACAGAATGGACACCTCTATAATTCACCCCTCCACTTT; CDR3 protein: CASSQNGHLYNSPLHF
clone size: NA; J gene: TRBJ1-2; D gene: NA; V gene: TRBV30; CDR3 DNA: TGTGCCTGGAGCTCGAACGAACAGGGCCTCTATGGCTACACCTTC; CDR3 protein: CAWSSNEQGLYGYTF
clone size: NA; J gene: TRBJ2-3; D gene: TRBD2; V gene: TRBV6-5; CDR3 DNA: TGTGCCAGCAGGAGACTAGCGGGGACAGATACGCAGTATTTT; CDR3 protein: CASRRLAGTDTQYF
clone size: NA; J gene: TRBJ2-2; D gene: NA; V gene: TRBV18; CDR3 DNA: TGTGCCAGCTCACAAAATCAGCGTGCGAACACCGGGGAGCTGTTTTTT; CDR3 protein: CASSQNQRANTGELFF
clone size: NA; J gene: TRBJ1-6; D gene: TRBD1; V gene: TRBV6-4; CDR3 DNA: TGTGCCAGCAGTGCCCAGGACAGGGGAGCGTCACCCCTCCACTTT; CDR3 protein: CASSAQDRGASPLHF
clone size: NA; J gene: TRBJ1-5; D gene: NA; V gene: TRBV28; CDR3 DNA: TGTGCCAGCAGTTCTTCTGGGGGGGGACGCAATCAGCCCCAGCATTTT; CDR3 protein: CASSSSGGGRNQPQHF
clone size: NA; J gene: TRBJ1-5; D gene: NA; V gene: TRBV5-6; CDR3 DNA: TGTGCCAGCACTGAGGGATCGGGGAGCCTTGGATTCCAGCCCCAGCATTTT; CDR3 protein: CASTEGSGSLGFQPQHF
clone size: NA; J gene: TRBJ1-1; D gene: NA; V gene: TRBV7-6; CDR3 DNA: TGTGCCAGCAGCCTAGGACATCACGGTGAAGCTTTCTTT; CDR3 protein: CASSLGHHGEAFF
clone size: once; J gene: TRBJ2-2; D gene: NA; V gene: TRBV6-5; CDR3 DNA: TGTGCCAGCAGGGTGACTTCCGCGAACACCGGGGAGCTGTTTTTT; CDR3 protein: CASRVTSANTGELFF
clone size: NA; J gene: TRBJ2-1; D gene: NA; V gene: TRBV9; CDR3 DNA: TGTGCCAGCAGCGCGGGGGTTCAATACAATGAGCAGTTCTTC; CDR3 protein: CASSAGVQYNEQFF
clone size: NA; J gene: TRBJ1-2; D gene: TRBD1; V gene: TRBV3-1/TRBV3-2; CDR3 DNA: TGTGCCAGCAGCCGAAACAGGGGACTGTCCGCTAACTATGGCTACACCTTC; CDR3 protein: CASSRNRGLSANYGYTF
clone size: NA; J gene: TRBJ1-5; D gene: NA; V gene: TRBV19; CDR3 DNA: TGTGCCAGTAGAGACAACGTCGGATTATTGCCCCAGCATTTT; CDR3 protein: CASRDNVGLLPQHF
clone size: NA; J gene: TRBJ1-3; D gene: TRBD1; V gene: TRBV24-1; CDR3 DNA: TGTGCCACCAGTGAGGGACTAGACAGGGTCTCTGGAAACACCATATATTTT; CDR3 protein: CATSEGLDRVSGNTIYF
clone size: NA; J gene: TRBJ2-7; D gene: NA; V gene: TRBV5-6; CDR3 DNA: TGTGCCAGCAGCTTGTCCGGGGTTTTGTACGAGCAGTACTTC; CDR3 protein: CASSLSGVLYEQYF
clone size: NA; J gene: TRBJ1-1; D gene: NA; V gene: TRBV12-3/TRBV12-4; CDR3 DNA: TGTGCCAGCAGTTTTAGAGGGACTGAAGCTTTCTTT; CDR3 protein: CASSFRGTEAFF
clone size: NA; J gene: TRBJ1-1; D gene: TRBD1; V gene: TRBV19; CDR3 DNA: TGTGCCAGTACCGTTCGGACAGGGATAACTGAAGCTTTCTTT; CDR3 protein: CASTVRTGITEAFF
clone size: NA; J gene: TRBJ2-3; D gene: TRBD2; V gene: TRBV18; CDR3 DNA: TGTGCCAGCTCACCAGAACACAATGGACTAGCGCGGAAAGATACGCAGTATTTT; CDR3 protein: CASSPEHNGLARKDTQYF
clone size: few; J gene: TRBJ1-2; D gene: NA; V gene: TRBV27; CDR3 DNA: TGTGCCAGCAGTTTATCGGGAGGACGGTCTTTTAACTATGGCTACACCTTC; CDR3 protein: CASSLSGGRSFNYGYTF
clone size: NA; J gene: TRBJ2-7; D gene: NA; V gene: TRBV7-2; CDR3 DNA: TGTGCCAGCAGATTCAACAGGGCGGGGGACGAGCAGTACTTC; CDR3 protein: CASRFNRAGDEQYF
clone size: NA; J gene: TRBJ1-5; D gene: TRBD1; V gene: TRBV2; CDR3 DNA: TGTGCCAGCAGAGAAGACAGGGACCGCAATCAGCCCCAGCATTTT; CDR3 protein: CASREDRDRNQPQHF
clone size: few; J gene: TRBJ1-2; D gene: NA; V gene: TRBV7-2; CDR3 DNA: TGTGCCAGCAGCTTAGCAAAAGGCAGGGCAAAGGGCTACACCTTC; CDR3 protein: CASSLAKGRAKGYTF
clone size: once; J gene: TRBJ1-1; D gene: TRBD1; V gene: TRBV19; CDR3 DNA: TGTGCCAGTAGCTCCGACAGGGGGCGGGTCACTGAAGCTTTCTTT; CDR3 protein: CASSSDRGRVTEAFF
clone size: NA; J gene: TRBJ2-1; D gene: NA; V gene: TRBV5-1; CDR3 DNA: TGCGCCAGCAGCCCGGAGTCCGGGGGCAATGAGCAGTTCTTC; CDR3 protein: CASSPESGGNEQFF
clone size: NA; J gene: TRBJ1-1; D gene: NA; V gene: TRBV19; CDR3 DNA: TGTGCCAGCCACGGACGGGGGACCACTGAAGCTTTCTTT; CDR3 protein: CASHGRGTTEAFF
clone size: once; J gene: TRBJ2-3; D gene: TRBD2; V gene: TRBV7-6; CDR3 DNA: TGTGCCAGCAGCTTAAGGGGGATAGCTAGCGGGAGGGTCTGGGGCACAGATACGCAGTATTTT; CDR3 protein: CASSLRGIASGRVWGTDTQYF
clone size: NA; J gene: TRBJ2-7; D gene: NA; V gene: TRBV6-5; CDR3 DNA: TGTGCCAGCCGTAGGGTAGCGGAGAATAGGCAGTACTTC; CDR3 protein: CASRRVAENRQYF
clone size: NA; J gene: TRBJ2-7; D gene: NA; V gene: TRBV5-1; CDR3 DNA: TGCGCCAGCAGCTTCCCGGAGGGCTCCTACGAGCAGTACTTC; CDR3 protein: CASSFPEGSYEQYF
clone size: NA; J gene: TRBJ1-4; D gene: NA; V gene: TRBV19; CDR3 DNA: TGTGCCAGTATCAGGGATGAAAAACTGTTTTTT; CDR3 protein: CASIRDEKLFF